The 5 T cell receptor beta chains reported below all come from one sample, sequenced in a study of molecular identifiers for immune sequencing clone quantification. Each CDR3 protein is one row after TCRdb ran MiXCR on the PCR reads. The sample contains 85,000 to 95,000 distinct CDR3 sequences, around a fifth of which appear only once. Input material: naive CD8+ T cells from blood, with Jurkat cell RNA spiked in. This sample's subset: FACS-sorted CD8+CD4-CCR7+CD45RA+ naive T cells. The source is a human donor in good health. Some libraries in this study had Jurkat cell RNA spiked in.

This chain links TRBV4-1 with TRBJ2-2, with 10 nucleotides matching TRBD1. This CDR3 comprises 19 residues. Germline lookup yields CDR1 MGHRA and CDR2 YSYEKL. With 0 bases clipped from V and 0 bases from J, the junction kept 7 bases outside the gene matches. CDR3 DNA sequence: TGCGCCAGCAGCCAAGATGGGGGCGGGACAGGGGCGAACACCGGGGAGCTGTTTTTT. It specifies CASSQDGGGTGANTGELFF.

The CDR3 spells CASSLITGAGSPLHF. The DNA for the CDR3 is TGTGCCAGCAGTTTAATAACGGGAGCCGGTTCACCCCTCCACTTT. The chain links TRBV28 to TRBJ1-6; D gene uncertain. The V end lost 2 bases, the J end lost 9 bases, and 14 bases lay between the germline ends. CDR3 size: 15 residues. CDR1 and CDR2 from the germline V gene are MDHEN and SYDVKM.

The sample holds many counts of this clonotype. The gene calls are TRBV6-2 or TRBV6-3 and TRBJ1-1; the D is unclear. Germline CDR1 MNHEY, CDR2 SVGEGT. The germline V and J ends were trimmed by 4 bases and 1 base, with 7 bases remaining between them. This CDR3 spans 13 amino acids. Here the CDR3 reads CASSFKGNTEAFF. The CDR3 DNA is TGTGCCAGCAGTTTCAAAGGGAACACTGAAGCTTTCTTT.

This clonotype has a count of ten or more. The chain couples TRBV9 to TRBJ2-3; 8 bases agree with TRBD1. CDR1 is SGDLS, CDR2 YYNGEE, per germline. The junction had 2 bases not matched to a gene; V was cut back by 1 base and J by 1 base. The CDR3 is 15 amino acids. The CDR3 DNA follows: TGTGCCAGCAGCGTAACGGACAGGGGCACAGATACGCAGTATTTT. Its protein product is CASSVTDRGTDTQYF.

V usage is TRBV19 and J usage is TRBJ2-7, with D tentatively TRBD1 or TRBD2 (6 bases each). CDR3 length: 15 residues. Trimming removed 1 base at V and 2 bases at J, with 12 bases between. Germline V gene sequence: CDR1 LNHDA, CDR2 SQIVND (reference sequence). The CDR3: CASSIARGTPYEQYF. The CDR3, as DNA: TGTGCCAGTAGTATAGCTCGCGGGACACCCTACGAGCAGTACTTC.